The T cell receptor beta chain under discussion was sequenced for a study of early T cells in non-severe SARS-CoV-2 infection. Trimming cost V 6 bases and J 9 bases; bases outside gene matches: 16. CDR3 size: 15 residues. Germline V lookup: CDR1 DFQATT, CDR2 SNEGSKA (reference sequence). The TCR library protocol was used to attach unique molecular identifiers. These identifiers were attached to individual cDNA molecules. One entry per CDR3 protein, called by TCRdb with MiXCR from the 5' RACE reads. The table includes about 83,000 distinct CDR3 sequences, more than 12% detected once. This TCR was sampled from an adult who was a healthcare worker with PCR-confirmed SARS-CoV-2 infection or an uninfected control (not recorded which). Sequences were obtained from whole blood. V gene TRBV20-1 combines with J gene TRBJ2-1, with 8 positions matching TRBD2. The CDR3 DNA reads as TGCAGTGCGATGGGGGTTAGCGGGATCCGGGGTGAGCAGTTCTTC. It encodes CSAMGVSGIRGEQFF.